The sequence of this T cell receptor (beta chain) was determined in a study of blood T cells in healthy people across ages. With a J-beta primer mix and a sample-barcoded 5' primer, a second PCR ran about 7 to 12 cycles. A single record per CDR3 protein comes from TCRdb applying MiXCR to the 5' RACE reads. The profile shows approximately 800,000 distinct CDR3 sequences, roughly 24% of them singletons. A few counts support this clonotype. The CDR3 has 11 amino acids. V lost 5 bases and J lost 6, with 8 bases in between. Germline V gene lookup returns CDR1 MDHEN and CDR2 SYDVKM. These data also featured in a second study, about T cells of mothers and their children.

The TCR sequence derives from a boy aged 5-17 years in good health. V usage is TRBV28 and J usage is TRBJ2-7, with D possibly being TRBD1 (5 bases). The sample was blood. CDR3 sequence: CASSITGEQYF. The CDR3 DNA reads as TGTGCCAGCAGTATCACAGGCGAGCAGTACTTC.